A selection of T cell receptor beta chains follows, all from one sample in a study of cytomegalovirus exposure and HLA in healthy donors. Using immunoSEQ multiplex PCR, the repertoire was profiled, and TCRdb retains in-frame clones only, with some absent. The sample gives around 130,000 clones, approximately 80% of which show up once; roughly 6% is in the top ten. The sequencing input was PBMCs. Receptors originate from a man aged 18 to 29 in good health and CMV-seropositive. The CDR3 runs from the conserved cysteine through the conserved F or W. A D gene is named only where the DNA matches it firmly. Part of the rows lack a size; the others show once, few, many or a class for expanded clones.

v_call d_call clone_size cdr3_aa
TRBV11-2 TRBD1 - CASNPGQGTQYF
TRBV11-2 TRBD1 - CASSSGQGYDEQFF
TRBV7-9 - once CASSLELVLGNTIYF
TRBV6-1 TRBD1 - CASLTGWANTIYF
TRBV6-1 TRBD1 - CASSGDRGFYEQYF
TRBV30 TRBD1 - CAWRGTGRATNEKLFF
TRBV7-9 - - CASSLSGTPNYGYTF
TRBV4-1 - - CASSQVRGFGGKNTGELFF
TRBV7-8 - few CASSLEGTSYQETQYF
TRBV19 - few CASGGKYGYTF
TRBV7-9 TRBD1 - CASSVGTGLLYGYTF
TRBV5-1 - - CASSFPGLDTQYF
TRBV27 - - CASSPSLGNTIYF
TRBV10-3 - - CAISEAGSGNTIYF
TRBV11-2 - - CASSLNPGHYEQYF